These 26 T cell receptor beta chains were all obtained from the same sample, sequenced in a study of breast tumors, draining lymph nodes, adjacent tissues. In TCRdb, the multiplex PCR reads were re-called with MiXCR into one record per CDR3 protein. In the table there are 190,000 or so distinct CDR3 sequences, 31% of which are singletons. Samples came from axillary lymph nodes draining the breast cancer. The specimen was axillary lymph node tissue. Every receptor here comes from a female donor with breast cancer. Some clones in this sample may be carry-over from other donors' samples.

This clonotype has only a few counts. The chain joins TRBV12-3 or TRBV12-4 to TRBJ1-5; D is perhaps TRBD1 (5 bases). The V end was cut by 3 bases, the J end by 3 bases, with 9 bases between. This CDR3 region has 14 residues. The CDR3 spells CASSFGGDNQPQHF. The CDR3 region has the DNA TGTGCCAGCAGTTTTGGGGGAGACAATCAGCCCCAGCATTTT.

The chain carries TRBV28 and TRBJ1-1, with unresolved D. The CDR3 has 14 amino acids. The V end lost 7 bases, the J end lost 1 base, and 13 bases lay between the germline ends. Germline V gives CDR1 MDHEN, CDR2 SYDVKM. The CDR3 here is CASKREIGNTEAFF. CDR3 nucleotides: TGTGCCAGCAAAAGGGAGATTGGGAACACTGAAGCTTTCTTT.

This clonotype was detected once. This sequence may be a read error, since a much larger clone differs from it by one base. This chain connects TRBV6-5 to TRBJ2-5; 7 bases match TRBD2. The V segment lost 8 bases and the J segment 4 bases; nucleotides outside the gene matches: 10. CDR3 length: 14 residues. Germline CDR1 is MNHEY and CDR2 is SVGAGI. The CDR3 DNA reads TGTGCCAGCCACCCCGGGGGGTGGCGAGAGACCCAGTACTTC. Its translation: CASHPGGWRETQYF.

Notes on this clonotype: The junction departs from the called germline gene at one end, perhaps through a read error. J is TRBJ1-3 and V is TRBV12-3 or TRBV12-4; D is undetermined. This CDR3 has 14 residues. The CDR3 bases are TGTGCCAGCACCCTGGGTTCCTCTGGAAACATCATATATTTT. It is translated as CASTLGSSGNIIYF.

This clonotype appeared many times. V usage is TRBV7-6 and J usage is TRBJ1-5, with unresolved D. Germline V gives CDR1 SGHVS, CDR2 FNYEAQ. V shed 3 bases and J shed 0 bases, with 3 bases lying between them. The CDR3 loop spans 13 amino acids. DNA for the CDR3: TGTGCCAGCAGCTTGAATAGCAATCAGCCCCAGCATTTT. Translated, it gives CASSLNSNQPQHF.

V usage is TRBV6-1 and J usage is TRBJ2-5; D gene ambiguous. The length of the CDR3 is 17 residues. The germline V gene has CDR1 MNHNS and CDR2 SASEGT. V lost 4 bases and J 1 base, leaving 19 bases between the germline ends. CDR3 protein: CASSARSVANFQETQYF. The CDR3, as DNA: TGTGCCAGCAGTGCCCGTTCGGTAGCCAACTTCCAAGAGACCCAGTACTTC.

This clonotype has at least ten counts. The rearrangement uses TRBV19 and TRBJ2-3; 9 bases match TRBD2. After removal of 4 bases from V and 1 base from J, the junction contained 3 bases not matched to a gene. The CDR3 consists of 15 residues. CDR1 is LNHDA and CDR2 is SQIVND in the germline V gene (reference sequence). CDR3 DNA: TGTGCCAGTAGTAGCGGGGGGGCGGGCACAGATACGCAGTATTTT. Protein: CASSSGGAGTDTQYF.

For this clonotype: A read error is possible here, since a much larger clone lies one base away. The rearrangement uses TRBV11-3 and TRBJ2-1, with D possibly matching TRBD2 (5 bases). The CDR3 runs to 15 residues. V was cut by 2 bases and J by 5 bases, with 13 bases left in between. Germline V gene data show CDR1 as SGHNT and CDR2 as YENEEA. The CDR3 region has the DNA TGTGCCAGCAGCTTAAACGGCCTAGCAGACAATGAGCAGTTCTTC. Protein: CASSLNGLADNEQFF. Drawing the rest from reference TRBV11-3 and TRBJ2-1, the complete variable domain is EAGVVQSPRYKIIEKKQPVAFWCNPISGHNTLYWYLQNLGQGPELLIRYENEEAVDDSQLPKDRFSAERLKGVDSTLKIQPAELGDSAVYLCASSLNGLADNEQFFGPGTRLTVL.

This clonotype was observed a few times. The chain employs TRBV12-3 or TRBV12-4 and TRBJ1-6; D is undetermined. CDR3 length equals 13 residues. V lost 6 bases and J lost 7, with 10 bases in between. The CDR3 region is CASSPQNNSPLHF. The CDR3 DNA is TGTGCCAGCAGCCCACAGAACAATTCACCCCTCCACTTT.

This clonotype was observed many times. The V call is TRBV7-2, the J call TRBJ2-6; no definite D call. Germline loops: CDR1 SGHTA, CDR2 FQGNSA. The V and J ends lost 1 base and 1 base respectively, with 5 bases between them. The CDR3 extends over 15 amino acids. CDR3 bases: TGTGCCAGCAGCTTAGTACAGTCTGGGGCCAACGTCCTGACTTTC. This codes for CASSLVQSGANVLTF.

This clonotype showed up many times. V usage is TRBV7-9 and J usage is TRBJ2-2; D might be TRBD2 (5 bases). This CDR3 region has 17 residues. The germline V and J ends were trimmed by 2 bases and 0 bases, with 13 bases remaining between them. Germline CDR1 SEHNR, CDR2 FQNEAQ (reference sequence). CDR3 in amino acids: CASSLTRERANTGELFF. The DNA of the CDR3 is TGTGCCAGCAGCTTAACGAGGGAAAGGGCGAACACCGGGGAGCTGTTTTTT.

Many counts were recorded for this clonotype. This chain joins TRBV29-1 and TRBJ1-2; D not resolved. The CDR3 loop spans 13 amino acids. Germline assignment: CDR1 SQVTM and CDR2 ANQGSEA. V lost 2 bases and J 6 bases, leaving 13 bases between the germline ends. CDR3 loop: CSVEHFLLDGYTF. CDR3 bases: TGCAGCGTTGAACATTTCCTTCTGGATGGCTACACCTTC.

Notes on this clonotype: Likely a read error: the CDR3 ends without its conserved phenylalanine or tryptophan. The V call is TRBV20-1, the J call TRBJ1-5; the D gene is possibly TRBD1 (5 bases). Germline loops: CDR1 DFQATT, CDR2 SNEGSKA (reference sequence). V was trimmed by 1 base and J by 4 bases, leaving 14 bases between them. The CDR3 has 15 residues. For the CDR3, the DNA is TGCAGTGCTAGAGTCGAGTCGGGGACGAATCAGCCCCAGCATGGT. It encodes CSARVESGTNQPQHG.

Note on this clonotype: One end of the junction is discordant with germline, which a read error may explain. The chain is built from TRBV5-5 and TRBJ2-5; D is unclear. The germline CDR1 and CDR2 sequences are SGHKS and YYEKEE (reference sequence). The CDR3 loop spans 14 amino acids. The CDR3 reads CASSTHPRAETQSF. Here the CDR3 DNA reads TGTGCCAGCAGCACCCATCCCCGTGCGGAGACCCAGTCCTTC.

The chain is built from TRBV9 and TRBJ1-5, with D unresolved. V was shortened by 7 bases and J by 11 bases, with 19 bases between the two germline ends. The CDR3 is 13 amino acids. The germline CDR1 and CDR2 sequences are SGDLS and YYNGEE. The DNA of the CDR3 is TGTGCCAGCGGCGGAGGAACCCAAGAGACCCAGCATTTT. As protein: CASGGGTQETQHF.

This clonotype showed up many times. This chain connects TRBV9 to TRBJ2-1; D is ambiguous. CDR3 length: 13 amino acids. CDR1 SGDLS and CDR2 YYNGEE come from the germline V gene. V was clipped by 2 bases and J by 8 bases, with 11 bases between them. The CDR3 DNA sequence: TGTGCCAGCAGCGTTTACCGCCGAGATGAGCAGTTCTTC. It translates to CASSVYRRDEQFF. The entire variable domain, with the rest obtained from reference TRBV9 and TRBJ2-1, is as follows: DSGVTQTPKHLITATGQRVTLRCSPRSGDLSVYWYQQSLDQGLQFLIQYYNGEERAKGNILERFSAQQFPDLHSELNLSSLELGDSALYFCASSVYRRDEQFFGPGTRLTVL.

This clonotype was recorded many times. This chain connects TRBV27 to TRBJ2-7; 12 bases align to TRBD1. The germline CDR1 and CDR2 sequences are MNHEY and SMNVEV (reference sequence). The CDR3 runs 15 residues. The ends lost 3 bases at V and 6 bases at J; junction bases unmatched: 6. The CDR3 DNA reads TGTGCCAGCAGTTTGGCCGGGACAGGGGGCTTCGAGCAGTACTTC. This sequence encodes CASSLAGTGGFEQYF.

Ten or more counts support this clonotype. The chain is built from TRBV7-9 and TRBJ2-6; TRBD1 is a possible D gene (6 bases). V lost 5 bases and J 1 base, leaving 9 bases between the germline ends. CDR3 size: 15 residues. CDR1 and CDR2 (germline): SEHNR, FQNEAQ (reference sequence). CDR3 nucleotides: TGTGCCAGCAGCCCCCAGGGGTCTGGGGCCAACGTCCTGACTTTC. It specifies CASSPQGSGANVLTF.

The table lists this clonotype with many counts. The J gene is TRBJ2-3, the V gene TRBV5-4; TRBD1 is a possible D gene (6 bases). Trimming removed 2 bases at V and 3 bases at J, with 13 bases between. There are 15 residues in the CDR3. CDR1 SGHNT and CDR2 YYREEE come from the germline V gene (reference sequence). The CDR3 sequence: CASSLGGARTDTQYF. The CDR3 coding sequence is TGTGCCAGCAGCTTAGGGGGAGCTAGGACAGATACGCAGTATTTT.

The chain combines TRBV7-3 with TRBJ2-5, with 10 positions matching TRBD2. V lost 6 bases, J lost 5 bases, and 6 bases stayed unmatched. Germline assignment: CDR1 SGHTA and CDR2 FQGTGA. This CDR3 spans 14 amino acids. The CDR3 is CASSEASGSETQYF. CDR3 bases: TGTGCCAGCAGTGAGGCTAGCGGGAGTGAGACCCAGTACTTC.

This clonotype was found many times. J is TRBJ2-1 and V is TRBV9; 10 bases are a match to TRBD2. The CDR3 has 15 residues. CDR1 and CDR2 from the germline V gene are SGDLS and YYNGEE. Losses at the gene ends were 0 bases for V and 15 bases for J; bases not matched to a gene: 12. The CDR3 loop reads CASSVGASGSLGGFF. The CDR3 DNA follows: TGTGCCAGCAGCGTAGGCGCTAGCGGGAGTTTGGGAGGGTTCTTC.

This clonotype has a count of ten or more. The genes are TRBV7-3 and TRBJ2-5; 13 nucleotides agree with TRBD2. Germline loops: CDR1 SGHTA, CDR2 FQGTGA. CDR3 length: 19 amino acids. J was trimmed by 2 bases and V by 0 bases; bases with no gene match: 9. CDR3 DNA sequence: TGTGCCAGCAGCTTAACGGAGAGGACTAGCGGGGGACTACAAGAGACCCAGTACTTC. Its protein is CASSLTERTSGGLQETQYF.

This clonotype was seen ten or more times. A much larger clone lies one base from this, so it may be a read error. This chain uses TRBV20-1 with TRBJ2-1; 9 nucleotides line up with TRBD2. Looked up from germline, CDR1 is DFQATT and CDR2 is SNEGSKA (reference sequence). This CDR3 is built from 14 residues. The ends lost 5 bases at V and 9 bases at J; junction bases unmatched: 11. CDR3 sequence reads: CSAASGILKAEQFF. Written as DNA, the CDR3 is TGCAGTGCTGCTAGCGGGATACTGAAGGCTGAGCAGTTCTTC.

The chain combines TRBV4-3 with TRBJ2-4; 7 bases are a match to TRBD2. V was clipped by 0 bases and J by 0 bases; unmatched bases: 5. This CDR3 contains 17 residues. CDR1 is LGHNA, CDR2 YSLEER, per germline. In nucleotides, the CDR3 is TGCGCCAGCAGCCAAGAGGTGCTAGCGGTAGCCAAAAACATTCAGTACTTC. It encodes CASSQEVLAVAKNIQYF.

This clonotype has only a few counts. This chain links TRBV6-1 with TRBJ2-5; tentative D call: TRBD1 (7 bases). The V gene's germline CDR1 is MNHNS and CDR2 SASEGT. This CDR3 has 16 residues. V was cut by 5 bases and J by 4 bases, with 20 bases left in between. The CDR3 nucleotides read TGTGCCAGCAGTCGTGGAATCCACAGGGGAGGAGAGACCCAGTACTTC. Its protein is CASSRGIHRGGETQYF.

The gene calls are TRBV3-1 and TRBJ1-2, with D hard to call. Trimming removed 0 bases from V and 4 bases from J, with 9 bases in between. Germline values: CDR1 LGHDT, CDR2 YNNKEL (reference sequence). CDR3 length equals 14 residues. As DNA, the CDR3 is TGTGCCAGCAGCCAAGACGCTTTCACCTATGGCTACACCTTC. It codes for CASSQDAFTYGYTF.